This T cell receptor (beta chain) was found in a study of blood T cell repertoires in COVID-19. At the level of the study: From the United States, Italy and Spain came samples of acute and convalescent COVID-19. From T cells, B-cell-depleted T cells, or PBMCs came the material, which was cDNA or gDNA.

The V gene lost 4 bases and the J gene lost 10 bases, with 15 bases spanning the gap. Germline CDR1 is SGDLS and CDR2 is YYNGEE. The CDR3 covers 14 residues. Libraries were prepared by immunoSEQ multiplex PCR; TCRdb keeps only in-frame clonotypes and omits some of them. This table holds about 44,000 clones, around four fifths found once. The sequencing sample was made of peripheral blood. This receptor was taken from a human donor in a cohort sampled during active COVID-19. The chain employs TRBV9 and TRBJ1-6; no definite D call. The chain's CDR3 is CASSPRGGESPLHF. Written as DNA, the CDR3 is TGTGCCAGCAGCCCCCGCGGCGGGGAATCACCCCTCCACTTT. Together with reference TRBV9 and TRBJ1-6, the CDR3 gives the full variable domain: DSGVTQTPKHLITATGQRVTLRCSPRSGDLSVYWYQQSLDQGLQFLIQYYNGEERAKGNILERFSAQQFPDLHSELNLSSLELGDSALYFCASSPRGGESPLHFGNGTRLTVT.